Shown below are 14 T cell receptor beta chains from a single sample sequenced in a study of identical twins. MiXCR, applied by TCRdb to the 5' RACE reads, yields one record per CDR3 protein. Of 200,000 to 250,000 distinct CDR3 sequences listed, roughly 7% are singletons. In addition, the sample was reused for a study of yellow fever vaccine responses in identical twins.

The sequenced sample consisted of memory (CD45RO+) T cells sorted from blood. These receptor sequences come from a woman younger than 35 in good health.

The table lists this clonotype with many counts. The chain is built from TRBV24-1 and TRBJ2-3, with D hard to call. This CDR3 spans 13 amino acids. CDR1 and CDR2 from the germline V gene are KGHDR and SFDVKD. V lost 3 bases to trimming and J lost 8 bases, with 11 bases between them. In DNA form, the CDR3 reads TGTGCCACCAGTGATACGGTATCAGGTACGCAGTATTTT. The encoded protein is CATSDTVSGTQYF.

The V call is TRBV10-3, the J call TRBJ2-7; TRBD2 agrees at 7 bases. Germline CDR1 ENHRY, CDR2 SYGVKD. After removal of 8 bases from V and 6 bases from J, the junction contained 10 bases not matched to a gene. The CDR3 length is 13 residues. The DNA of the CDR3 is TGTGCCATCCGGGTCGGGCCGGGGGGCGAGCAGTACGTC. Its protein product is CAIRVGPGGEQYV.

This clonotype showed up many times. V gene TRBV6-6 combines with J gene TRBJ2-3; D is tentatively TRBD1 or TRBD2 (5 bases each). CDR1 is MNHNY, CDR2 SVGAGI, per germline (reference sequence). Trimming took 6 bases from V and 5 from J, leaving 18 bases between them. This CDR3 is built from 15 residues. CDR3 nucleotide sequence: TGTGCCAGCAGGAGAGGGACGGCCTGGGGAGATACGCAGTATTTT. Its translation: CASRRGTAWGDTQYF.

This clonotype was observed at least ten times. The rearrangement links TRBV5-6 to TRBJ2-5, with 13 bases identical to TRBD2. The germline CDR1 and CDR2 sequences are SGHDT and YYEEEE. V was pared by 5 bases and J by 5 bases, with 9 bases of the junction left unmatched. This CDR3 spans 16 amino acids. CDR3 nucleotide sequence: TGTGCCAGCAGTAGGACTAGCGGGGGAATCGGGGAGACCCAGTACTTC. Its protein is CASSRTSGGIGETQYF.

This clonotype was found many times. The gene calls are TRBV29-1 and TRBJ2-7; 9 nucleotides match TRBD1. Germline V gene data show CDR1 as SQVTM and CDR2 as ANQGSEA. This CDR3 contains 12 residues. V dropped 7 bases and J dropped 6; count of bases not matched to a gene: 7. Here the CDR3 DNA reads TGCAGCGCCAAACAGGGGGCAGGCGAGCAGTACTTC. Protein sequence: CSAKQGAGEQYF.

The genes are TRBV6-1 and TRBJ2-7; weak D call: TRBD2 (6 bases). Trimming pared 1 base from V and 2 bases from J, leaving 21 bases between. Germline-derived CDR1 and CDR2 are MNHNS and SASEGT. This CDR3 has 18 amino acids. As DNA, the CDR3 is TGTGCCAGCAGTGAAGGTGGGCTTGGTCGGGGGAAACCCTACGAGCAGTACGTC. This encodes CASSEGGLGRGKPYEQYV.

This clonotype has at least ten counts. The rearrangement links TRBV7-6 to TRBJ2-3; maybe TRBD1 (6 bases). This CDR3 contains 15 residues. Germline values: CDR1 SGHVS, CDR2 FNYEAQ. V shed 5 bases and J shed 7 bases, with 19 bases lying between them. The CDR3 nucleotides read TGTGCCAGCAGCCAGCGAGGACAGTCTTTCAATACGCAGTATTTT. Translated, it gives CASSQRGQSFNTQYF.

This clonotype was seen a few times. The chain employs TRBV5-1 and TRBJ2-5; 7 nucleotides agree with TRBD1. This CDR3 is built from 15 residues. V lost 4 bases to trimming and J lost 4 bases; unmatched junction nucleotides: 10. Per the germline V gene, CDR1 is SGHRS and CDR2 is YFSETQ. The CDR3 protein is CASSTNGQVRETQYF. The CDR3 DNA sequence: TGCGCCAGCAGCACAAACGGACAGGTCCGAGAGACCCAGTACTTC.

The table lists this clonotype with a few counts. The rearrangement uses TRBV5-1 and TRBJ2-2; 8 positions agree with TRBD1. Germline CDR1 reads SGHRS; CDR2 reads YFSETQ. The trim removed 0 bases at V and 2 bases at J, leaving 6 bases unmatched. CDR3 length: 17 amino acids. CDR3 region: CASSLVAGGFNTGELFF. CDR3 sequence (DNA): TGCGCCAGCAGCTTGGTCGCAGGGGGCTTCAACACCGGGGAGCTGTTTTTT.

The chain uses TRBV2 and TRBJ2-1, with D possibly TRBD2 on 6 matching bases. The CDR3 length is 14 residues. Germline V lookup: CDR1 SNHLY, CDR2 FYNNEI. V was trimmed by 5 bases and J by 6 bases, leaving 14 bases between them. The CDR3 is CASSPTSYGNEQFF. CDR3 bases: TGTGCCAGCAGTCCTACTAGCTACGGCAATGAGCAGTTCTTC.

This rearrangement joins TRBV18 to TRBJ1-5; TRBD1 aligns across 8 bases. With 2 bases clipped from V and 1 base from J, the junction kept 4 bases outside the gene matches. In germline, CDR1 is KGHSH, CDR2 LQKENI. This CDR3 has 16 amino acids. CDR3 nucleotides: TGTGCCAGCTCACCAGGACAGGGTGAGAGCAATCAGCCCCAGCATTTT. Translation: CASSPGQGESNQPQHF.

The chain joins TRBV20-1 to TRBJ1-1, with 8 bases identical to TRBD1. The germline CDR1 and CDR2 sequences are DFQATT and SNEGSKA (reference sequence). The CDR3 spans 16 residues. V trimming: 0 bases; J trimming: 1 base; junction bases outside the gene matches: 7. The CDR3 DNA sequence: TGCAGTGCTAGAGATTGGGGACAGGTGAGGAACACTGAAGCTTTCTTT. Amino acid sequence: CSARDWGQVRNTEAFF.

This clonotype showed up many times. The V call is TRBV20-1, the J call TRBJ2-2; the match to TRBD2 covers 10 bases. With V trimmed by 7 bases and J by 1 base, 3 bases remained unmatched. The CDR3 runs to 14 residues. The germline V gene encodes CDR1 DFQATT and CDR2 SNEGSKA (reference sequence). The CDR3 DNA reads TGCAGTGTCGTAGCGGGAGGGAACACCGGGGAGCTGTTTTTT. It codes for CSVVAGGNTGELFF.

The chain joins TRBV5-1 to TRBJ1-6, with D perhaps TRBD1 (5 bases). This CDR3 has 14 residues. V lost 4 bases to trimming and J lost 6 bases, with 11 bases between them. The V gene's germline CDR1 is SGHRS and CDR2 YFSETQ. The CDR3 protein is CASSPDGANSPLHF. CDR3 DNA: TGCGCCAGCAGCCCGGACGGGGCTAATTCACCCCTCCACTTT.